The present T cell receptor beta chain was sequenced within a study of T-cell memory formation after mild COVID-19. Via MiXCR, TCRdb re-called the 5' RACE reads, giving one row per CDR3 protein. The sample yields fewer than 350,000 distinct CDR3 sequences, 14% seen once. Notes on the study in general: Whereas later expanders leaned CD4+, clones contracting day 15 to 85 showed a balanced CD4/CD8 makeup.

A few counts support this clonotype. The antigen is unknown. Germline V gives CDR1 MNHNY, CDR2 SVGAGI (reference sequence). V dropped 0 bases and J dropped 3 bases, with 17 bases sitting between them. CDR3 length: 18 residues. The material sequenced was PBMCs or a T cell subset sorted from them (not recorded which). This receptor was taken from a man aged 18-30 years who had mild COVID-19 (a few samples of this study predate the infection). Cell type and time point are not known. This sequence joins TRBV6-6 and TRBJ1-4, with D hard to call. CDR3 sequence reads: CASSYSMDMAVSNEKLFF. The CDR3 bases are TGTGCCAGCAGTTACTCGATGGATATGGCAGTCTCTAATGAAAAACTGTTTTTT.